A selection of T cell receptor beta chains follows, all from one sample in a study of neurological immune-mediated disorders. TCRdb ran MiXCR on the 5' RACE reads and lists one entry per CDR3 protein. This table has 45,000 to 55,000 distinct CDR3 sequences, around 3.3% appearing once. The material sequenced was PBMCs. The receptors were gathered from a man aged 40-50 years with multiple sclerosis. The conserved cysteine and the conserved F or W are not part of the CDR3 here. Fields, in order: CDR3 protein, J gene, clone size, CDR3 length, D gene, V gene. A D gene is named only where the DNA matches it firmly. Expanded clones get a size class; other rows say once, few or many, or leave the size out.

CDR3: ASSLSFQGGTEAF
J: TRBJ1-1
size: many
length: 13
D: .
V: TRBV7-2

CDR3: SVGLAGGLGEQF
J: TRBJ2-1
size: many
length: 12
D: TRBD2
V: TRBV29-1

CDR3: ASSSTASSLQPQH
J: TRBJ1-5
size: many
length: 13
D: .
V: TRBV7-2

CDR3: ASRLGQATTGELF
J: TRBJ2-2
size: .
length: 13
D: TRBD1
V: TRBV2

CDR3: SASQGVSYEQY
J: TRBJ2-7
size: many
length: 11
D: .
V: TRBV20-1

CDR3: ASVRNTEAF
J: TRBJ1-1
size: many
length: 9
D: .
V: TRBV19

CDR3: ASTGSGEKLF
J: TRBJ1-4
size: many
length: 10
D: .
V: TRBV27

CDR3: ASRDRLGQPQH
J: TRBJ1-5
size: .
length: 11
D: .
V: TRBV6-6

CDR3: ASSFQGAGELF
J: TRBJ2-2
size: many
length: 11
D: .
V: TRBV7-9

CDR3: ASSLGVAAYQETQY
J: TRBJ2-5
size: many
length: 14
D: .
V: TRBV5-1

CDR3: ASSDLAGSEQY
J: TRBJ2-7
size: many
length: 11
D: TRBD2
V: TRBV10-1

CDR3: ASSLAPEGGGAF
J: TRBJ1-1
size: many
length: 12
D: .
V: TRBV5-1

CDR3: ASRLTGDYNSPLN
J: TRBJ1-6
size: .
length: 13
D: TRBD1
V: TRBV27

CDR3: SARGTVSGEQETQY
J: TRBJ2-5
size: many
length: 14
D: TRBD2
V: TRBV20-1

CDR3: SASDPRPGPREYEQF
J: TRBJ2-1
size: many
length: 15
D: .
V: TRBV20-1

CDR3: ASSVDRGHSYEQY
J: TRBJ2-7
size: many
length: 13
D: TRBD1
V: TRBV9

CDR3: SARAGRGGLETQY
J: TRBJ2-5
size: .
length: 13
D: TRBD2
V: TRBV20-1

CDR3: ASSGGDRAYEQY
J: TRBJ2-7
size: many
length: 12
D: TRBD1
V: TRBV13

CDR3: ASSLTRDSPLH
J: TRBJ1-6
size: many
length: 11
D: .
V: TRBV7-8

CDR3: ASSFLLAGHTGELF
J: TRBJ2-2
size: .
length: 14
D: TRBD2
V: TRBV7-3

CDR3: ASSLETAREQY
J: TRBJ2-7
size: .
length: 11
D: .
V: TRBV11-2

CDR3: ASSYSPPPGAHEQF
J: TRBJ2-1
size: many
length: 14
D: .
V: TRBV6-5